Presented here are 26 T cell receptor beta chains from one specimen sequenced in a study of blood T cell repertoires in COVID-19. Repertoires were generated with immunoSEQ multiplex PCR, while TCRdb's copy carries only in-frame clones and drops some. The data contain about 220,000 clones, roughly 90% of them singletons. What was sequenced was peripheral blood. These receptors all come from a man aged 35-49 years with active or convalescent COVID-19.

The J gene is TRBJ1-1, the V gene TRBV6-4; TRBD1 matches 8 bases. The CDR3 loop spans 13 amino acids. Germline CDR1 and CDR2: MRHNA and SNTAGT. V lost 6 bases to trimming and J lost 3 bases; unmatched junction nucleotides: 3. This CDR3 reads CASRRQGYTEAFF. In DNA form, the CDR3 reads TGTGCCAGCAGAAGACAGGGGTACACTGAAGCTTTCTTT.

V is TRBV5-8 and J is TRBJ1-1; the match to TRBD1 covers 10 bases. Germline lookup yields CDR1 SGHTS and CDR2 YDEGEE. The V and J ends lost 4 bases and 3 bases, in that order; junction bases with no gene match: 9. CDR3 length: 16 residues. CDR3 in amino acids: CASSLRDRGSYTEAFF. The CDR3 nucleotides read TGTGCCAGCAGCCTCCGGGACAGGGGATCTTACACTGAAGCTTTCTTT.

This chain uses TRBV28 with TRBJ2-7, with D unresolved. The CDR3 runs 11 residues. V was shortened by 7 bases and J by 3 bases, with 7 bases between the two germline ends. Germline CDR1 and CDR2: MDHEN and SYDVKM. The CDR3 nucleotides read TGTGCCAGCACCGACATCTACGAGCAGTACTTC. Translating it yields CASTDIYEQYF. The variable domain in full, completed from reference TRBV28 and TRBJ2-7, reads DVKVTQSSRYLVKRTGEKVFLECVQDMDHENMFWYRQDPGLGLRLIYFSYDVKMKEKGDIPEGYSVSREKKERFSLILESASTNQTSMYLCASTDIYEQYFGPGTRLTVT.

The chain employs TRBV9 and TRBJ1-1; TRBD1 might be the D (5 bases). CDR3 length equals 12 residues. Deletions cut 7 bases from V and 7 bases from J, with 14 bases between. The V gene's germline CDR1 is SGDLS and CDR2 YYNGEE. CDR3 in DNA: TGTGCCAGCGGGGCCCCCGGCGATGAAGCTTTCTTT. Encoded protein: CASGAPGDEAFF.

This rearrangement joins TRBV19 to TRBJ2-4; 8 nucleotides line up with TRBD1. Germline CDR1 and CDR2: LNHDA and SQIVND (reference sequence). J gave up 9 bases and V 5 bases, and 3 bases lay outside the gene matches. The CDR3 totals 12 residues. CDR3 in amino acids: CASSVQGGIQYF. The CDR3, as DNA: TGTGCCAGTAGTGTACAGGGGGGCATTCAGTACTTC.

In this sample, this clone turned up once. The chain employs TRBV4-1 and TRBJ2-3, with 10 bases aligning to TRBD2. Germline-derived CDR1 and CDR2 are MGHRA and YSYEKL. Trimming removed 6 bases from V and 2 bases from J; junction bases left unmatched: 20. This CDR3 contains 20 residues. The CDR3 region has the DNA TGCGCCAGCAGAAACCGAGCGGAGCGGGGGGGCCAGGATGCCACAGATACGCAGTATTTT. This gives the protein CASRNRAERGGQDATDTQYF.

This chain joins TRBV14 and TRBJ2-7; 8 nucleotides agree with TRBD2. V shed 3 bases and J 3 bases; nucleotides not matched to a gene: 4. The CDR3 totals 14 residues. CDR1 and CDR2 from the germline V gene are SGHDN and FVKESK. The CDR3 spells CASSHLTSGYEQYF. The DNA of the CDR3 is TGTGCCAGCAGCCACCTAACTAGCGGCTACGAGCAGTACTTC.

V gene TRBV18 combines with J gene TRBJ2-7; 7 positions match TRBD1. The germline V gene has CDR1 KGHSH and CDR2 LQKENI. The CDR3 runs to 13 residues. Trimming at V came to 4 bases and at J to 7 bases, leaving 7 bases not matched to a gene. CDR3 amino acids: CASSHRGEWEQYF. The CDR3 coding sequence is TGTGCCAGCTCACACAGGGGAGAGTGGGAGCAGTACTTC.

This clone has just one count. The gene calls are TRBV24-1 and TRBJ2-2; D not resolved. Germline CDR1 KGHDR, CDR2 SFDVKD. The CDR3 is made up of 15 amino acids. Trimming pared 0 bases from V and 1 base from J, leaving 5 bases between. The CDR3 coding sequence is TGTGCCACCAGTGATTTGTTCGGGAACACCGGGGAGCTGTTTTTT. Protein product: CATSDLFGNTGELFF.

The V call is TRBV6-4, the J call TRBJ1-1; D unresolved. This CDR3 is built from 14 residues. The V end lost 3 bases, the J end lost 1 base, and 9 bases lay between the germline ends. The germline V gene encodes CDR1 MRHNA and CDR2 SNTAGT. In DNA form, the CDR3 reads TGTGCCAGCAGTGAGCGTAGGAGGAACACTGAAGCTTTCTTT. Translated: CASSERRRNTEAFF.

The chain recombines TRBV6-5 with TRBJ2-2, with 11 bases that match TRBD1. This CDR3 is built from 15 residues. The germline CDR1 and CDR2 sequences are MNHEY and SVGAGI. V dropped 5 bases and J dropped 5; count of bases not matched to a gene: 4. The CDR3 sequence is CASSKDRGLTGELFF. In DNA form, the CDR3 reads TGTGCCAGCAGTAAGGACAGGGGGCTTACCGGGGAGCTGTTTTTT.

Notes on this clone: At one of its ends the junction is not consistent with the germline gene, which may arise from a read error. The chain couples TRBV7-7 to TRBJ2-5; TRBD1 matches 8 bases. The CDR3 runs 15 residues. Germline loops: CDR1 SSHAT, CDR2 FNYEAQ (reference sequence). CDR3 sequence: CASSLRDRNSETQYF. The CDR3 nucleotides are TGTGCTAGCAGCCTCCGGGACAGGAATTCGGAGACCCAGTACTTC.

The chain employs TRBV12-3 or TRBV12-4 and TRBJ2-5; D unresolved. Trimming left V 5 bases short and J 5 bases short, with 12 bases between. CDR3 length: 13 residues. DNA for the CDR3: TGTGCCAGCAGTCTTACCCGGTGGGAGACCCAGTACTTC. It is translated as CASSLTRWETQYF.

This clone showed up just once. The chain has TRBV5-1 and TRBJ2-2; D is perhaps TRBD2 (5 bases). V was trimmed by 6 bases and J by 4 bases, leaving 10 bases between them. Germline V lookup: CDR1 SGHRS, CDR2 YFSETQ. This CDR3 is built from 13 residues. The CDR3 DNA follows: TGCGCCAGCAAGGTCGGAGGCACCGGGGAGCTGTTTTTT. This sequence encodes CASKVGGTGELFF.

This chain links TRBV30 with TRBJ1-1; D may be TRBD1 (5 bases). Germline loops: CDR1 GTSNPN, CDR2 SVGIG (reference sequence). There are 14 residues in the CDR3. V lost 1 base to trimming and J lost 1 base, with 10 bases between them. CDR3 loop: CAWSGGLGNTEAFF. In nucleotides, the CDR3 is TGTGCCTGGAGTGGGGGCCTAGGGAACACTGAAGCTTTCTTT.

Here the CDR3 reads CASSHPPEEGYTF. The CDR3 nucleotides read TGTGCCAGCAGCCACCCCCCGGAGGAAGGCTACACCTTC. V gene TRBV14 combines with J gene TRBJ1-2; D is ambiguous. The germline V gene encodes CDR1 SGHDN and CDR2 FVKESK. The CDR3 runs to 13 residues. The germline V and J ends were trimmed by 3 bases and 8 bases, with 13 bases remaining between them.

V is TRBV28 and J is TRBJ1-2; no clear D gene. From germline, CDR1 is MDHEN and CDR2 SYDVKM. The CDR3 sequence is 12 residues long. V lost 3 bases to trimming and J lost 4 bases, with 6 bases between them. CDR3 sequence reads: CASSFGVYGYTF. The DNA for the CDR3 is TGTGCCAGCAGTTTTGGAGTCTATGGCTACACCTTC.

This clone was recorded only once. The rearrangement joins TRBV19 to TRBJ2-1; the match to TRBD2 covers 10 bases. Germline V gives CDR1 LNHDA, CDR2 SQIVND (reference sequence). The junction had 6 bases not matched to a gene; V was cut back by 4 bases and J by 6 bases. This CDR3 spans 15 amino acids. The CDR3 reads CASSRTSGTLNEQFF. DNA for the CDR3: TGTGCCAGTAGTAGGACTAGCGGAACCCTCAATGAGCAGTTCTTC.

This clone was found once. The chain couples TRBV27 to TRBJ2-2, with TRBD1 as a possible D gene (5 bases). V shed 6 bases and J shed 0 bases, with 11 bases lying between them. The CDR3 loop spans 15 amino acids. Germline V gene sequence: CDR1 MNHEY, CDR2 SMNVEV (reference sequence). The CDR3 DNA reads TGTGCCAGCAGCTCGAGGACATCGAACACCGGGGAGCTGTTTTTT. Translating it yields CASSSRTSNTGELFF.

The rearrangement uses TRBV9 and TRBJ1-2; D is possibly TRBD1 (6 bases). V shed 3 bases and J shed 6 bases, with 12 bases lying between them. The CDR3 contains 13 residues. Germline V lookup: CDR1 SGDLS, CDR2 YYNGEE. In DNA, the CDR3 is TGTGCCAGCAGCGCCCCTGGGGGCCATGGCTACACCTTC. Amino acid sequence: CASSAPGGHGYTF.

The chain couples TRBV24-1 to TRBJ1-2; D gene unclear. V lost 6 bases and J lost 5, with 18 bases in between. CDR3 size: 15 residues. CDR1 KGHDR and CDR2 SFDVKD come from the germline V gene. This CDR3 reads CATSSYSSGKYGYTF. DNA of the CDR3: TGTGCCACCAGTTCTTATTCGTCGGGGAAGTATGGCTACACCTTC.

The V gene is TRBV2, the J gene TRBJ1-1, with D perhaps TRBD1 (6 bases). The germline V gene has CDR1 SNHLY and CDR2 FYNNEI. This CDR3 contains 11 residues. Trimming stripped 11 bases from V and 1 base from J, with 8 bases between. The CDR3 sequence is CARDKNTEAFF. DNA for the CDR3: TGTGCCCGGGACAAGAACACTGAAGCTTTCTTT.

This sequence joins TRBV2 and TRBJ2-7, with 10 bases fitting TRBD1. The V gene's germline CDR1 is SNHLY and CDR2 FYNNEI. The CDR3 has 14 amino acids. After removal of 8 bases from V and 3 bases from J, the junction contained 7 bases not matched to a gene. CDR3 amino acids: CASAGTGANYEQYF. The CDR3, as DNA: TGTGCCAGCGCCGGGACAGGGGCCAACTACGAGCAGTACTTC.

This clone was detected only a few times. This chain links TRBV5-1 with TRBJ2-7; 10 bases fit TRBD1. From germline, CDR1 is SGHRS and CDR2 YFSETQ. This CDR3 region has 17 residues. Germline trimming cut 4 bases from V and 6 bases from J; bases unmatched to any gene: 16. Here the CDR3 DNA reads TGCGCCAGCAGCCGGACCATGACCGGGACAGGGGTCGGCGAGCAGTACTTC. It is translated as CASSRTMTGTGVGEQYF.

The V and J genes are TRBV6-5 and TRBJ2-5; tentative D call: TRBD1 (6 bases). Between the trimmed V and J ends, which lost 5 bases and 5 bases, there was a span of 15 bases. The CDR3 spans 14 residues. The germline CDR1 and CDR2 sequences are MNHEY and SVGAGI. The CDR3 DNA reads TGTGCCAGCAGTCCAAACAGGGTAGGGGAGACCCAGTACTTC. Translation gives CASSPNRVGETQYF.

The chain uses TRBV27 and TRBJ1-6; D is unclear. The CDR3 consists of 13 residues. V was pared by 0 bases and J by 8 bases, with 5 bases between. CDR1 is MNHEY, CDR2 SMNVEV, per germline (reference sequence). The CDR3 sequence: CASSLSRYSPLHF. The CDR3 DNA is TGTGCCAGCAGTTTATCGCGGTATTCACCCCTCCACTTT.